The next 19 T cell receptor beta chains were all read from a single sample in a study of OX40 agonist ivuxolimab in advanced cancers. Assay used: immunoSEQ multiplex PCR; TCRdb lists only in-frame clones, some missing. The sample has about 64,000 clones; 75% to 95% are singletons. Sample: CD4+ or CD8+ T cells sorted from blood, taken in a trial of the OX40 agonist ivuxolimab. The receptor set was obtained from an adult with an advanced solid tumor such as melanoma, head and neck, liver or kidney cancer.

This clone showed up just once. This chain uses TRBV27 with TRBJ2-6; D possibly corresponds to TRBD1 (5 bases). The CDR3 sequence is 19 residues long. Germline V gene data show CDR1 as MNHEY and CDR2 as SMNVEV (reference sequence). The V end lost 0 bases, the J end lost 0 bases, and 15 bases lay between the germline ends. The CDR3 protein is CASSLSIGVSNSGANVLTF. The CDR3 nucleotides are TGTGCCAGCAGTTTATCAATAGGGGTTAGTAACTCTGGGGCCAACGTCCTGACTTTC. The variable domain in full, completed from reference TRBV27 and TRBJ2-6, reads EAQVTQNPRYLITVTGKKLTVTCSQNMNHEYMSWYRQDPGLGLRQIYYSMNVEVTDKGDVPEGYKVSRKEKRNFPLILESPSPNQTSLYFCASSLSIGVSNSGANVLTFGAGSRLTVL.

V and J are TRBV9 and TRBJ2-2; the match to TRBD2 covers 8 bases. The trim removed 3 bases at V and 5 bases at J, leaving 9 bases unmatched. Germline-derived CDR1 and CDR2 are SGDLS and YYNGEE. The CDR3 extends over 16 amino acids. CDR3 in DNA: TGTGCCAGCAGCGCCCAAATCTCGGGGGGGACCGGGGAGCTGTTTTTT. It codes for CASSAQISGGTGELFF.

The chain recombines TRBV19 with TRBJ2-5; TRBD2 is a possible D gene (6 bases). Germline lookup yields CDR1 LNHDA and CDR2 SQIVND (reference sequence). The V end was cut by 5 bases, the J end by 5 bases, with 18 bases between. The CDR3 spans 15 residues. CDR3 coding DNA: TGTGCCAGTAGTCCAATGGGAGCAGGAGGGGAGACCCAGTACTTC. Translated: CASSPMGAGGETQYF.

J is TRBJ2-1 and V is TRBV9; D not certain. This CDR3 spans 14 amino acids. From germline, CDR1 is SGDLS and CDR2 YYNGEE. V gave up 4 bases and J gave up 0 bases, with 8 bases separating them. Written as DNA, the CDR3 is TGTGCCAGCAGCCCGCGAAGCTCCTACAATGAGCAGTTCTTC. Its protein is CASSPRSSYNEQFF. Combining the CDR3 with reference TRBV9 and TRBJ2-1 gives the whole variable domain DSGVTQTPKHLITATGQRVTLRCSPRSGDLSVYWYQQSLDQGLQFLIQYYNGEERAKGNILERFSAQQFPDLHSELNLSSLELGDSALYFCASSPRSSYNEQFFGPGTRLTVL.

Written as DNA, the CDR3 is TGTGCCAGCAGCAAAGGGGCGCGGATCGGTGGCTACGAGCAGTACTTC. This encodes CASSKGARIGGYEQYF. The chain has TRBV21-1 and TRBJ2-7. TRBV21-1 corresponds to a pseudogene. The CDR3 is made up of 16 amino acids.

The V call is TRBV5-1, the J call TRBJ1-2, with D hard to call. V was trimmed by 3 bases and J by 4 bases, leaving 13 bases between them. Per the germline V gene, CDR1 is SGHRS and CDR2 is YFSETQ. The CDR3 has 14 amino acids. The CDR3 coding sequence is TGCGCCAGCAGCTCGGCTATCGAAGGCTATGGCTACACCTTC. This translates into CASSSAIEGYGYTF. The full variable domain, with the rest looked up from reference TRBV5-1 and TRBJ1-2, is KAGVTQTPRYLIKTRGQQVTLSCSPISGHRSVSWYQQTPGQGLQFLFEYFSETQRNKGNFPGRFSGRQFSNSRSEMNVSTLELGDSALYLCASSSAIEGYGYTFGSGTRLTVV.

This clone was seen more than once but under ten times. V usage is TRBV19 and J usage is TRBJ2-7, with TRBD2 matching 10 bases. From germline, CDR1 is LNHDA and CDR2 SQIVND (reference sequence). This CDR3 has 16 amino acids. The ends lost 6 bases at V and 1 base at J; junction bases unmatched: 9. The CDR3 here is CASRSGRAELSYEQYF. In DNA form, the CDR3 reads TGTGCCAGTAGAAGCGGGAGGGCCGAGTTATCCTACGAGCAGTACTTC.

This clone has only one observation. V usage is TRBV7-2 and J usage is TRBJ1-5; 8 nucleotides align to TRBD1. Germline CDR1 reads SGHTA; CDR2 reads FQGNSA. V was pared by 4 bases and J by 2 bases, with 13 bases of the junction left unmatched. This CDR3 region has 18 residues. The CDR3 bases are TGTGCCAGCAGCTCTTCAATGGCAGGGGGCTCGGGCAATCAGCCCCAGCATTTT. This encodes CASSSSMAGGSGNQPQHF.

The chain employs TRBV6-5 and TRBJ1-1, with 11 bases aligning to TRBD1. Germline trimming cut 8 bases from V and 5 bases from J; bases unmatched to any gene: 7. Germline V gene sequence: CDR1 MNHEY, CDR2 SVGAGI. This CDR3 has 14 residues. The CDR3 coding sequence is TGTGCCAGCCGGACAGGGGGCGATGGGACTGAAGCTTTCTTT. Translating gives CASRTGGDGTEAFF.

The V gene is TRBV12-5, the J gene TRBJ1-5; 7 nucleotides line up with TRBD1. Losses at the gene ends were 5 bases for V and 7 bases for J; bases not matched to a gene: 11. This CDR3 has 15 amino acids. The germline gives CDR1 LGHNT, CDR2 FRNRAP. The CDR3 DNA sequence: TGTGCTAGTGGTCCCAAGGGGACAGCGATACAGCCCCAGCATTTT. Amino acid sequence: CASGPKGTAIQPQHF. Combining the CDR3 with reference TRBV12-5 and TRBJ1-5 gives the whole variable domain DARVTQTPRHKVTEMGQEVTMRCQPILGHNTVFWYRQTMMQGLELLAYFRNRAPLDDSGMPKDRFSAEMPDATLATLKIQPSEPRDSAVYFCASGPKGTAIQPQHFGDGTRLSIL.

The rearrangement uses TRBV7-9 and TRBJ2-3, with 14 bases fitting TRBD2. The CDR3 totals 17 residues. In germline, CDR1 is SEHNR, CDR2 FQNEAQ (reference sequence). V gave up 4 bases and J gave up 1 base; unmatched junction bases: 4. This CDR3 is CASSSGLAGVGTDTQYF. In nucleotides, the CDR3 is TGTGCCAGCAGCTCGGGACTAGCGGGAGTTGGCACAGATACGCAGTATTTT.

This chain joins TRBV29-1 and TRBJ2-3; TRBD2 matches 14 bases. The CDR3 has 13 residues. V shed 8 bases and J 5 bases; nucleotides not matched to a gene: 3. From germline, CDR1 is SQVTM and CDR2 ANQGSEA. The CDR3 DNA sequence: TGCAGCACCGGGACTAGCGGGAGAGATACGCAGTATTTT. It yields the protein CSTGTSGRDTQYF.

The V and J genes are TRBV12-5 and TRBJ1-1; D is unresolved. Per the germline V gene, CDR1 is LGHNT and CDR2 is FRNRAP. The CDR3 length is 16 residues. V was clipped by 0 bases and J by 0 bases, with 11 bases between them. The CDR3 coding sequence is TGTGCTAGTGGTTTGGTACGAGGGCAAATGAACACTGAAGCTTTCTTT. It codes for CASGLVRGQMNTEAFF.

The chain uses TRBV19 and TRBJ2-2; perhaps TRBD1 as D (6 bases). Trimming stripped 3 bases from V and 4 bases from J, with 12 bases between. Germline CDR1 is LNHDA and CDR2 is SQIVND (reference sequence). The CDR3 is made up of 15 amino acids. The CDR3 nucleotides are TGTGCCAGTAGTATTATGACAGGTTCCACCGGGGAGCTGTTTTTT. Translating it yields CASSIMTGSTGELFF.

This clone has just one count. The junction differs from germline at one of its ends, possibly a read error. The chain joins TRBV6-1 to TRBJ2-7, with 7 bases aligning to TRBD1. Germline V gives CDR1 MNHNS, CDR2 SASEGT. This CDR3 is 14 amino acids long. The CDR3 sequence: CASSKAGTDYEQYF. CDR3 nucleotide sequence: TGTGCCAGCAGTAAAGCCGGGACAGATTACGAGCAGTACTTC.

This rearrangement joins TRBV14 to TRBJ2-7; TRBD2 matches 9 bases. With V trimmed by 1 base and J by 5 bases, 6 bases remained unmatched. From germline, CDR1 is SGHDN and CDR2 FVKESK. This CDR3 contains 15 residues. The CDR3 DNA sequence: TGTGCCAGCAGCCAAGGCGGACTAGCGAACGACGAGCAGTACTTC. Its protein is CASSQGGLANDEQYF.

This chain links TRBV29-1 with TRBJ1-2; D is unclear. The CDR3 totals 11 residues. Germline CDR1 and CDR2: SQVTM and ANQGSEA. The CDR3 bases are TGCATCCGATCGGGGTATTATGGCTACACCTTC. It is translated as CIRSGYYGYTF.

J is TRBJ2-5 and V is TRBV30; no clear D gene. V lost 0 bases and J 9 bases, leaving 14 bases between the germline ends. The CDR3 sequence is 13 residues long. Germline CDR1 and CDR2: GTSNPN and SVGIG (reference sequence). The CDR3 region is CAWSVVAAAPQYF. DNA for the CDR3: TGTGCCTGGAGTGTGGTCGCCGCAGCACCCCAGTACTTC. The variable domain in full, completed from reference TRBV30 and TRBJ2-5, reads SQTIHQWPATLVQPVGSPLSLECTVEGTSNPNLYWYRQAAGRGLQLLFYSVGIGQISSEVPQNLSASRPQDRQFILSSKKLLLSDSGFYLCAWSVVAAAPQYFGPGTRLLVL.

The chain uses TRBV19 and TRBJ2-1; the match to TRBD2 covers 9 bases. J lost 10 bases, V lost 5 bases, and 15 bases had no gene match. The germline V gene has CDR1 LNHDA and CDR2 SQIVND (reference sequence). The length of the CDR3 is 16 residues. CDR3 region: CASSDLGGRARGEQFF. Here the CDR3 DNA reads TGTGCCAGTAGTGACCTCGGCGGGAGGGCCCGAGGCGAGCAGTTCTTC.